This T cell receptor beta chain was sequenced for a study of blood T cell repertoires in COVID-19. CDR1 and CDR2 (germline): GTSNPN, SVGIG (reference sequence). This CDR3 spans 17 amino acids. Germline trimming cut 3 bases from V and 3 bases from J; bases unmatched to any gene: 12. TCRdb keeps only in-frame clones here, not all; method: immunoSEQ multiplex PCR. The sample shows about 250,000 clones, 88% of them seen only once. Sequencing input: PBMCs or T cells enriched from blood (not recorded which). This sequence was found in a woman aged 40 to 50 who had been exposed to COVID-19. The chain combines TRBV30 with TRBJ2-1, with 9 bases fitting TRBD2. CDR3 DNA sequence: TGTGCCTGGAGACCCCCGAGGCGGGGGGGCGACTACAATGAGCAGTTCTTC. Protein product: CAWRPPRRGGDYNEQFF.